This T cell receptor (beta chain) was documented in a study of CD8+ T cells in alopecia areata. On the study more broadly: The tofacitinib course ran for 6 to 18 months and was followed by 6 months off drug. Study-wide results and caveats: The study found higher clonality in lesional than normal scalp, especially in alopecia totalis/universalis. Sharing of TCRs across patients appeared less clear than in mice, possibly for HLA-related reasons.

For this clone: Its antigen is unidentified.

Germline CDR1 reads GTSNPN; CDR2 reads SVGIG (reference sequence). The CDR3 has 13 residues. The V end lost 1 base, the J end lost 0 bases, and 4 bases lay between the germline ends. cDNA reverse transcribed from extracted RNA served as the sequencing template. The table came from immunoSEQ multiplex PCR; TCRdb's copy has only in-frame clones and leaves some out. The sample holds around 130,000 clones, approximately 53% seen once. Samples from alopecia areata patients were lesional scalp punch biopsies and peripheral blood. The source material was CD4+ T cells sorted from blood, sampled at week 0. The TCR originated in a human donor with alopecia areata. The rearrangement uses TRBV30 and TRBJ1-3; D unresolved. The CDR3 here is CAWSGNSGNTIYF. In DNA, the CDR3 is TGTGCCTGGAGTGGGAACTCTGGAAACACCATATATTTT.